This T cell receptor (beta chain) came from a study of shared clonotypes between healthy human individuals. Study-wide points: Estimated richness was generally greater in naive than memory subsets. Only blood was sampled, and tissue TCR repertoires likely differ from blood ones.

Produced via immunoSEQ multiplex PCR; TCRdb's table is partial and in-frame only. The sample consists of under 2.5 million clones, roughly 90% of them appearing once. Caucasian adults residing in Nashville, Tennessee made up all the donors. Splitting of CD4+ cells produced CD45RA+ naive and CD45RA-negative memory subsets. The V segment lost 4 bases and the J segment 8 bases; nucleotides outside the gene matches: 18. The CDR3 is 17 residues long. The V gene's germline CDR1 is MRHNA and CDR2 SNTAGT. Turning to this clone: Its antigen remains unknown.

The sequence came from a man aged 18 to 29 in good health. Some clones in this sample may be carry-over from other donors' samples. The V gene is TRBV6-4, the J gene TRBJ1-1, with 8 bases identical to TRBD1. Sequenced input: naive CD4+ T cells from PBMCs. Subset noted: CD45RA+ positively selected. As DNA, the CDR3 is TGTGCCAGCAGTGCCGGCGACAGGGGTGGAGGACCGCGGGAAGCTTTCTTT. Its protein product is CASSAGDRGGGPREAFF.